The 18 T cell receptor beta chains listed next were all sequenced from one sample in a study of blood T cells in healthy people across ages. A second PCR, run for roughly 7 to 12 cycles, used a sample-barcoded 5' primer plus a J-beta primer mix. MiXCR, run by TCRdb on the 5' RACE reads, gives a single entry per CDR3 protein. The sample holds over 1.5 million distinct CDR3 sequences; roughly 50% are singletons and the top ten take more than 2%. Sequenced input: blood. These receptors were obtained from a woman in her 40s in good health.

The V call is TRBV4-2, the J call TRBJ2-4; D gene uncertain. V lost 3 bases and J 8 bases, leaving 17 bases between the germline ends. Germline V gene lookup returns CDR1 LGHNA and CDR2 YNFKEQ. The CDR3 is 15 amino acids. CDR3: CASSHRTPTSDIQYF. CDR3 nucleotides: TGTGCCAGCAGCCACCGGACCCCCACCTCAGACATTCAGTACTTC.

CDR3 nucleotides: TGTGCCAGCAGAACTAGCGGGGGGGCCCACTACAATGAGCAGTTCTTC. Its protein product is CASRTSGGAHYNEQFF. The V call is TRBV6-2 or TRBV6-3, the J call TRBJ2-1, with 13 nucleotides matching TRBD2. This CDR3 spans 16 amino acids. Germline CDR1 reads MNHEY; CDR2 reads SVGEGT. V dropped 6 bases and J dropped 3; count of bases not matched to a gene: 5.

The chain recombines TRBV4-1 with TRBJ1-6, with TRBD1 matching 7 bases. Germline loops: CDR1 MGHRA, CDR2 YSYEKL. The CDR3 loop spans 18 amino acids. The junction had 6 bases not matched to a gene; V was cut back by 1 base and J by 0 bases. As DNA, the CDR3 is TGCGCCAGCAGCCAAGCCCAACAGGGGAGCTCCTATAATTCACCCCTCCACTTT. It translates to CASSQAQQGSSYNSPLHF.

The V and J genes are TRBV19 and TRBJ2-4, with D perhaps assigned TRBD1 or TRBD2 (5 bases each). The J call is doubtful: the DNA matches TRBJ2-7 better. The CDR3 contains 12 residues. Per the germline V gene, CDR1 is LNHDA and CDR2 is SQIVND (reference sequence). CDR3 protein: CASSIARGEQYF. The CDR3 DNA reads TGTGCCAGTAGTATAGCGAGGGGCGAGCAGTACTTC.

Only a few counts were recorded for this clonotype. The chain couples TRBV29-1 to TRBJ1-2; D is unclear. CDR3 length: 13 amino acids. V was trimmed by 3 bases and J by 6 bases, leaving 14 bases between them. CDR1 and CDR2 (germline): SQVTM, ANQGSEA. CDR3 in DNA: TGCAGCGTTGATGCGAGGGCCGGGGATGGCTACACCTTC. Translating gives CSVDARAGDGYTF.

The chain recombines TRBV9 with TRBJ1-2, with 8 bases lining up with TRBD1. This CDR3 is built from 16 residues. V dropped 0 bases and J dropped 8; count of bases not matched to a gene: 12. CDR1 is SGDLS and CDR2 is YYNGEE in the germline V gene. Here the CDR3 reads CASSVARRQGFGGYTF. The DNA for the CDR3 is TGTGCCAGCAGCGTAGCTCGTCGACAGGGGTTTGGGGGCTACACCTTC.

This clonotype showed up just a few times. This chain joins TRBV5-1 and TRBJ2-3; the match to TRBD1 covers 9 bases. The CDR3 runs 16 residues. Trimming took 4 bases from V and 8 from J; bases not matched to a gene: 14. Per germline, CDR1 SGHRS and CDR2 YFSETQ. CDR3: CASSLGQGGVEGTQYF. The CDR3 bases are TGCGCCAGCAGCCTGGGACAGGGTGGAGTGGAGGGTACGCAGTATTTT.

In this sample, this clonotype turned up once. The chain is built from TRBV6-6 and TRBJ2-7; D unresolved. Germline-derived CDR1 and CDR2 are MNHNY and SVGAGI (reference sequence). The V end lost 10 bases, the J end lost 3 bases, and 13 bases lay between the germline ends. The CDR3 has 12 residues. CDR3 sequence reads: CATGEVSYEQYF. CDR3 coding DNA: TGTGCCACCGGAGAGGTCAGCTACGAGCAGTACTTC.

This clonotype was observed a handful of times. The chain is built from TRBV12-3 or TRBV12-4 and TRBJ1-2; D uncertain. Trimming took off 5 bases at V and 6 bases at J, with 13 bases between the two ends. The CDR3 covers 13 residues. The CDR3 here is CASSPAWGNGYTF. Here the CDR3 DNA reads TGTGCCAGCAGTCCTGCGTGGGGTAATGGCTACACCTTC.

This clonotype was detected only a few times. The chain combines TRBV20-1 with TRBJ2-4; weak D call: TRBD2 (7 bases). This CDR3 spans 15 amino acids. From germline, CDR1 is DFQATT and CDR2 SNEGSKA (reference sequence). Trimming removed 2 bases from V and 3 bases from J, with 14 bases in between. The CDR3 sequence is CSARKRGGGKNIQYF. The CDR3 DNA sequence: TGCAGTGCTAGAAAGAGGGGGGGCGGCAAAAACATTCAGTACTTC.

This sequence joins TRBV6-2 or TRBV6-3 and TRBJ2-5; maybe TRBD2 (6 bases). This CDR3 region has 18 residues. The germline V gene encodes CDR1 MNHEY and CDR2 SVGEGT. V lost 2 bases and J lost 0, with 19 bases in between. Written as DNA, the CDR3 is TGTGCCAGCAGTTACCCAGAGTGGACCCGGGAGTACCAAGAGACCCAGTACTTC. Its protein is CASSYPEWTREYQETQYF.

This clonotype was found a few times. Here the CDR3 DNA reads TGCGCCAGCAGCTTGCCAAGCGGGAATCCGCAAGAGACCCAGTACTTC. Protein: CASSLPSGNPQETQYF. The chain uses TRBV5-1 and TRBJ2-5; TRBD2 aligns across 7 bases. V shed 1 base and J 2 bases; nucleotides not matched to a gene: 8. Germline lookup yields CDR1 SGHRS and CDR2 YFSETQ. This CDR3 comprises 16 residues.

The chain is built from TRBV20-1 and TRBJ1-2; D gene ambiguous. Deletions cut 6 bases from V and 4 bases from J, with 15 bases between. This CDR3 region has 13 residues. Germline CDR1 reads DFQATT; CDR2 reads SNEGSKA (reference sequence). This chain's CDR3 is CSAQTRSLYGYTF. The CDR3 coding sequence is TGCAGTGCCCAAACAAGATCTCTCTATGGCTACACCTTC.

The table lists this clonotype with many counts. J is TRBJ2-2 and V is TRBV5-1, with 7 bases aligning to TRBD1. This CDR3 has 14 residues. V shed 5 bases, J shed 2 bases, and the junction held 3 bases outside the gene matches. The germline gives CDR1 SGHRS, CDR2 YFSETQ. The CDR3 here is CASRRQGNTGELFF. CDR3 coding DNA: TGCGCCAGCAGAAGACAGGGAAACACCGGGGAGCTGTTTTTT.

The V and J genes are TRBV20-1 and TRBJ1-1, with a tentative D call TRBD1 (6 bases). The CDR3 extends over 12 amino acids. Per germline, CDR1 DFQATT and CDR2 SNEGSKA (reference sequence). The CDR3 DNA follows: TGCATTATGGAGGGGGAAGTTACTGAAGCTTTCTTT. This sequence encodes CIMEGEVTEAFF.

A few counts support this clonotype. V gene TRBV9 combines with J gene TRBJ2-3, with TRBD1 matching 8 bases. This CDR3 region has 16 residues. Germline-derived CDR1 and CDR2 are SGDLS and YYNGEE. Trimming removed 2 bases from V and 1 base from J; junction bases left unmatched: 6. The DNA of the CDR3 is TGTGCCAGCAGCGTCCAGGGGGCGTCCCGCACAGATACGCAGTATTTT. Amino acid sequence: CASSVQGASRTDTQYF.

The rearrangement joins TRBV7-9 to TRBJ1-2, with D perhaps matching TRBD1 (6 bases). Per the germline V gene, CDR1 is SEHNR and CDR2 is FQNEAQ (reference sequence). The length of the CDR3 is 13 residues. The V and J ends lost 10 bases and 2 bases respectively, with 14 bases between them. The CDR3 DNA is TGTGCCATCCGAACTGACAGGAACTATGGCTACACCTTC. This gives the protein CAIRTDRNYGYTF.

The genes are TRBV7-2 and TRBJ2-5, with a tentative D call TRBD2 (7 bases). The germline CDR1 and CDR2 sequences are SGHTA and FQGNSA. V was cut by 3 bases and J by 0 bases, with 20 bases left in between. This CDR3 is 18 amino acids long. The CDR3 loop reads CASSFGVEGGRYQETQYF. The CDR3 bases are TGTGCCAGCAGCTTCGGAGTTGAGGGGGGGCGGTACCAAGAGACCCAGTACTTC.